These T cell receptor beta chains were read from a single sample in a study of regulatory dendritic cells for organ transplantation. Profiled with immunoSEQ multiplex PCR; TCRdb holds only in-frame clones, not every one. Here the sample spans about 10,000 clones, approximately 70% being singletons. The material sequenced was memory CD8+ T cells from blood. These receptors all stem from a human donor in good health. CDR3s include the opening cysteine and the closing phenylalanine or tryptophan. D genes are given only for firm matches. A clone size is listed for some rows: how often the clone was seen (once, few, many), or a class if it is expanded.

>TRBD2|.|TRBJ2-5|TRBV27
CASSQTSGSETQYF
TGTGCCAGCAGCCAAACTAGCGGGAGTGAGACCCAGTACTTC
>.|.|TRBJ2-1|TRBV4-3
CASSQVWRLEYNEQFF
TGCGCCAGCAGCCAAGTATGGAGGCTAGAATACAATGAGCAGTTCTTC
>.|.|TRBJ2-1|TRBV27
CASSLGGPYNEQFF
TGTGCCAGCAGTTTAGGAGGGCCCTACAATGAGCAGTTCTTC
>TRBD2|once|TRBJ2-2|TRBV5-6
CASILYSGARGELFF
TGTGCCAGCATATTATACAGCGGGGCCAGGGGGGAGCTGTTTTTT
>.|.|TRBJ2-7|TRBV19
CASSLDSTYEQYF
TGTGCCAGTAGTCTGGATTCCACCTACGAGCAGTACTTC
>.|.|TRBJ2-1|TRBV6-4
CASSEAESSYNEQFF
TGTGCCAGCTCCGAAGCGGAGAGCTCCTACAATGAGCAGTTCTTC
>.|.|TRBJ2-1|TRBV7-3
CASSLNTGEPYNEQFF
TGTGCCAGCAGCTTAAATACAGGAGAACCCTACAATGAGCAGTTCTTC
>TRBD2|.|TRBJ2-7|TRBV27
CASSLSSAGTYEQYF
TGTGCCAGCAGTTTATCCTCAGCGGGGACCTACGAGCAGTACTTC
>.|.|TRBJ2-3|TRBV13
CASSFRLQPTDTQYF
TGTGCCAGCAGCTTTAGGTTACAGCCAACAGATACGCAGTATTTT
>.|.|TRBJ2-2|TRBV7-6
CASSAFMSGELFF
TGTGCCAGCAGCGCTTTCATGTCCGGGGAGCTGTTTTTT
>.|.|TRBJ2-2|TRBV6-5
CASSEGGHTGELFF
TGTGCCAGCAGTGAAGGAGGACACACCGGGGAGCTGTTTTTT
>TRBD1|few|TRBJ2-7|TRBV27
CASSFLRDRAYYEQYF
TGTGCCAGCAGTTTTCTCCGGGACAGGGCTTACTACGAGCAGTACTTC
>.|few|TRBJ2-2|TRBV30
CAWSEAGLITGELFF
TGTGCCTGGAGTGAAGCAGGCCTAATCACCGGGGAGCTGTTTTTT
>TRBD1|.|TRBJ1-4|TRBV4-2
CASSLRPGTGDEKLFF
TGTGCCAGCAGCCTTAGACCCGGGACAGGGGATGAAAAACTGTTTTTT
>.|few|TRBJ2-1|TRBV2
CASKEAALEQFF
TGTGCCAGCAAGGAAGCGGCCCTAGAGCAGTTCTTC
>.|.|TRBJ2-1|TRBV6-4
CASSDRGGGNEQFF
TGTGCCAGCAGTGACAGGGGAGGGGGCAATGAGCAGTTCTTC
>.|.|TRBJ2-1|TRBV27
CASSFAGSENEQFF
TGTGCCAGCAGTTTCGCAGGTTCGGAGAATGAGCAGTTCTTC
>.|.|TRBJ1-2|TRBV27
CASSPTPPHYGYTF
TGTGCCAGCAGCCCTACACCTCCTCACTATGGCTACACCTTC
>TRBD1|.|TRBJ2-7|TRBV6-1
CASSEKDRGGDEQYF
TGTGCCAGCAGTGAGAAGGACAGGGGGGGGGATGAGCAGTACTTC
>.|.|TRBJ2-1|TRBV27
CASSLSRTYEQFF
TGTGCCAGCAGTTTAAGTAGGACGTATGAGCAGTTCTTC
>.|.|TRBJ2-1|TRBV6-1
CASSDLAGQYNEQFF
TGTGCCAGCAGTGATTTGGCAGGACAATACAATGAGCAGTTCTTC
>.|.|TRBJ1-2|TRBV19
CASSPFVEAYGYTF
TGTGCCAGCAGTCCCTTCGTTGAGGCCTATGGCTACACCTTC
>.|.|TRBJ2-7|TRBV5-1
CASSLIVGPPYEQYF
TGCGCCAGCAGCTTAATTGTCGGGCCCCCCTACGAGCAGTACTTC
>.|.|TRBJ1-4|TRBV4-1
CASSQEGGWEKLFF
TGCGCCAGCAGCCAAGAGGGGGGTTGGGAAAAACTGTTTTTT
>.|few|TRBJ1-6|TRBV4-1
CASSQDEFNSPLHF
TGCGCCAGCAGCCAAGATGAGTTTAATTCACCCCTCCACTTT
>TRBD1|.|TRBJ2-2|TRBV25-1
CASSEGQDTGELFF
TGTGCCAGCAGTGAAGGACAGGACACCGGGGAGCTGTTTTTT
>.|.|TRBJ2-7|TRBV4-3
CASSPNLWGYEQYF
TGCGCCAGCAGCCCGAATCTGTGGGGCTACGAGCAGTACTTC
>TRBD1|.|TRBJ2-7|TRBV6-1
CASSGPKSTGDPTYEQYF
TGTGCCAGCAGTGGACCGAAGAGTACAGGGGACCCGACCTACGAGCAGTACTTC
>TRBD1|.|TRBJ2-1|TRBV4-2
CASSQDLRDSWTNEQFF
TGTGCCAGCAGCCAAGATCTCCGGGACAGTTGGACGAATGAGCAGTTCTTC
>.|.|TRBJ2-7|TRBV21-1
CASTPLRPTRLSSYEQYF
TGTGCCAGCACCCCGCTAAGACCTACAAGGCTGAGCTCCTACGAGCAGTACTTC
>.|.|TRBJ2-1|TRBV11-3
CASSAVATEQFF
TGTGCCAGCAGCGCGGTTGCCACTGAGCAGTTCTTC
>.|few|TRBJ2-1|TRBV7-9
CASSLVGGDEQFF
TGTGCCAGCAGCTTAGTAGGCGGCGATGAGCAGTTCTTC
>TRBD1|.|TRBJ2-7|TRBV6-6
CASSGRDSPTPYEQYF
TGTGCCAGCAGCGGAAGGGACAGCCCTACCCCGTACGAGCAGTACTTC
>.|.|TRBJ2-3|TRBV7-8
CASSRTRDFQMRDTQYF
TGTGCCAGCAGCCGGACCAGGGACTTTCAAATGAGGGATACGCAGTATTTT
>TRBD1|.|TRBJ1-4|TRBV6-1
CASSEGDRGTTNEKLFF
TGTGCCAGCAGTGAAGGGGACAGGGGAACAACTAATGAAAAACTGTTTTTT
>TRBD1|.|TRBJ1-2|TRBV28
CASSAWTGSGYTF
TGTGCCAGCAGTGCCTGGACAGGGAGTGGCTACACCTTC
>.|.|TRBJ2-6|TRBV4-3
CASSQDLSSGANVLTF
TGCGCCAGCAGCCAAGATCTGAGCTCTGGGGCCAACGTCCTGACTTTC
>TRBD2|few|TRBJ2-1|TRBV7-2
CASSLGPTSGGYNEQFF
TGTGCCAGCAGCTTAGGTCCGACTAGCGGGGGCTACAATGAGCAGTTCTTC
>.|.|TRBJ2-3|TRBV4-2
CASSTLDGGPDTQYF
TGTGCCAGCAGCACCCTTGACGGGGGACCAGATACGCAGTATTTT
>.|.|TRBJ2-5|TRBV9
CASSGGTVQYF
TGTGCCAGCAGTGGGGGGACAGTTCAGTACTTC
>TRBD2|.|TRBJ2-1|TRBV7-9
CASSLVVTSEYNEQFF
TGTGCCAGCAGCTTAGTGGTAACTAGCGAGTACAATGAGCAGTTCTTC
>TRBD1|.|TRBJ2-5|TRBV7-9
CASSFAGTAEKETQYF
TGTGCCAGCAGCTTCGCCGGGACAGCGGAAAAAGAGACCCAGTACTTC
>.|.|TRBJ2-1|TRBV4-3
CASSHLEQFF
TGCGCCAGCAGCCACCTTGAGCAGTTCTTC
>TRBD2|few|TRBJ2-3|TRBV15
CATSSAAGVTDTQYF
TGTGCCACCAGCAGCGCAGCGGGGGTAACAGATACGCAGTATTTT
>.|.|TRBJ2-1|TRBV10-1
CASSLGTDYNEQFF
TGCGCCAGCAGCCTAGGGACGGATTACAATGAGCAGTTCTTC
>.|.|TRBJ1-6|TRBV27
CASSLGPGLNSPLHF
TGTGCCAGCAGTTTAGGGCCAGGGCTGAATTCACCCCTCCACTTT
>TRBD1|.|TRBJ1-2|TRBV28
CASSFTGAGYGYTF
TGTGCCAGCAGTTTCACAGGGGCGGGCTATGGCTACACCTTC
>.|.|TRBJ2-5|TRBV5-4
CASSRDWNQETQYF
TGTGCCAGCAGCCGGGACTGGAACCAAGAGACCCAGTACTTC
>TRBD2|.|TRBJ2-4|TRBV7-2
CASSFPTSGGLLQNIQYF
TGTGCCAGCAGCTTCCCGACTAGCGGGGGTTTACTTCAAAACATTCAGTACTTC
>.|.|TRBJ2-3|TRBV29-1
CSVRFGDTDTQYF
TGCAGCGTTCGGTTTGGGGACACAGATACGCAGTATTTT
>.|few|TRBJ2-4|TRBV10-1
CARLRQGRDIQYF
TGCGCCAGACTGAGGCAGGGTAGAGACATTCAGTACTTC
>TRBD2|.|TRBJ2-5|TRBV6-4
CASSWSSREGRETQYF
TGTGCCAGCAGTTGGTCTTCGCGGGAGGGCCGAGAGACCCAGTACTTC
>.|medium-sized|TRBJ2-2|TRBV15
CATSSGAQVTGELFF
TGTGCCACCAGCAGTGGGGCGCAGGTCACCGGGGAGCTGTTTTTT